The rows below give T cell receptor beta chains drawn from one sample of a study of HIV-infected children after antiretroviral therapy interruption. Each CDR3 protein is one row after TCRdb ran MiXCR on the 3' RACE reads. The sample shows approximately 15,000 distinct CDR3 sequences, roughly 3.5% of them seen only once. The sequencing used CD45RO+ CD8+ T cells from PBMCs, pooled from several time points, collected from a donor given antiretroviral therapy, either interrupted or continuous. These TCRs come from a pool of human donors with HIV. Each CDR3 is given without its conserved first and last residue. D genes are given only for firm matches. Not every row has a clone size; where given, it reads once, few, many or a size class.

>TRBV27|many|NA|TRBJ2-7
ASSLFRDYEQY
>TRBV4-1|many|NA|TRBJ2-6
ASSQGQAYSGANVLT
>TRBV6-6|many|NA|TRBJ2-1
ASRAYNEQF
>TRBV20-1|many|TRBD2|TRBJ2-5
SRSGTRESETQY
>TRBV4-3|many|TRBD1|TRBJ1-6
ASSLGTGQGLNSPLH
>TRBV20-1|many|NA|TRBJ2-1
SARDLPGLASSEQF
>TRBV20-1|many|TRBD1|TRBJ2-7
SARGQGQGGMPYEQY
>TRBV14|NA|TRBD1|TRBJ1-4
ASSHGTEHEKLF
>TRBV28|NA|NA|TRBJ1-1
ATIDTEAF
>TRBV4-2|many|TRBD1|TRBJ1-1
ASSQVGQGAENTEAF
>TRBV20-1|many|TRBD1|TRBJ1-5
SARHSDRESQPQH
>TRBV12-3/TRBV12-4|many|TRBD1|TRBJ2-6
ASSTSRDRGFAGANVLT
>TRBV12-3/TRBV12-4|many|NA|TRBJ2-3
ASSFRDWPRDTQY
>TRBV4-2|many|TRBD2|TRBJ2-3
ASSQGLAGGPDTQY
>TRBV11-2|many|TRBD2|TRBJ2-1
ASSTEVAGRSYNEQF
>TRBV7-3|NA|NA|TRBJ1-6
ASSLGGNSPLH
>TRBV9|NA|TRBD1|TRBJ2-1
ASSEQGDEQF
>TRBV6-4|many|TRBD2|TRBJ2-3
ASSASGGADTQY
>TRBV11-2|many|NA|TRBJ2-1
ASSQGNEQF
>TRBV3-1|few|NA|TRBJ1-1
ASSQGFMVPTEAF
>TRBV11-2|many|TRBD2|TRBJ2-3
ASSFWGGEPDTQY
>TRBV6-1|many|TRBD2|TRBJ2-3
ASSPWRGAQDTQY
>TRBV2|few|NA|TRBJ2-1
ASMVPGLNEQF
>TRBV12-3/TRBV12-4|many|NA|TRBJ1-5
ASSFHGNQPQH
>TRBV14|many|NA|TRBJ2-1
ASSQGGEQF
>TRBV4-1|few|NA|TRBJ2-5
ASSQAGKQQTQY
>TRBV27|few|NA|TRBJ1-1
ASSLGEPGATEAF
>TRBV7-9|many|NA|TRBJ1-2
ASRPRDDYGYT